This T cell receptor (beta chain) was identified during a study of response to subunit inactivated influenza vaccine. TCRdb re-derived calls from the RT-PCR reads in MiXCR, one entry per CDR3 protein. This sample has 500,000 to 600,000 distinct CDR3 sequences, with 10% to 15% found just once. This clonotype was counted a few times. Its specificity is not known. Study results and caveats: A suggestion made by the authors is that each seasonal influenza vaccination recruits few new T cells.

CDR3 size: 19 residues. V dropped 0 bases and J dropped 4; count of bases not matched to a gene: 10. From germline, CDR1 is SGHDN and CDR2 FVKESK. The TCR comes from a man aged 45-65 years who received an inactivated influenza vaccine. The sample in question was PBMCs from blood, obtained more than 35 days after vaccination. The rearrangement joins TRBV14 to TRBJ2-1; the match to TRBD2 covers 12 bases. CDR3 sequence reads: CASSQDIQETSGRYNEQFF. CDR3 sequence (DNA): TGTGCCAGCAGCCAAGATATTCAGGAAACTAGCGGGAGGTACAATGAGCAGTTCTTC.